The present T cell receptor beta chain was sequenced within a study of regulatory T cells in long-lasting Graves disease. Sample time point: newly diagnosed GD, antithyroid drugs for less than 3 months. PBMC RNA was the source of the TCR library. The CDR3 runs 13 residues. Trimming pared 10 bases from V and 2 bases from J, leaving 11 bases between. This clonotype was detected ten times or more. The TCR beta library used iRepertoire HTBI primers with Arm-PCR amplification of CDR3. One entry per CDR3 protein, called by TCRdb with MiXCR from the multiplex PCR reads. The table shows about 540,000 distinct CDR3 sequences, with roughly 14% occurring only once. In addition, the sample was reused for a study of T cells in Graves' hyperthyroidism and ophthalmopathy. Per that paper: Recently diagnosed hyperthyroidism of less than 2 months' duration affected patients aged 18 to 65. First-round RT-PCR with HTBI primers amplified the TCR CDR3 region. Most clonotypes expanded in the thyroid (above 0.001) were also present in blood.

This TCR derives from a man younger than 45 with Graves disease. The sample here was peripheral blood mononuclear cells (PBMCs), taken at new diagnosis, from a patient treated with antithyroid drugs. The V gene is TRBV12-3 or TRBV12-4, the J gene TRBJ2-2; D is undetermined. CDR3 in DNA: TGTGCCATCCAACGACTTAACACCGGGGAGCTGTTTTTT. This translates into CAIQRLNTGELFF.